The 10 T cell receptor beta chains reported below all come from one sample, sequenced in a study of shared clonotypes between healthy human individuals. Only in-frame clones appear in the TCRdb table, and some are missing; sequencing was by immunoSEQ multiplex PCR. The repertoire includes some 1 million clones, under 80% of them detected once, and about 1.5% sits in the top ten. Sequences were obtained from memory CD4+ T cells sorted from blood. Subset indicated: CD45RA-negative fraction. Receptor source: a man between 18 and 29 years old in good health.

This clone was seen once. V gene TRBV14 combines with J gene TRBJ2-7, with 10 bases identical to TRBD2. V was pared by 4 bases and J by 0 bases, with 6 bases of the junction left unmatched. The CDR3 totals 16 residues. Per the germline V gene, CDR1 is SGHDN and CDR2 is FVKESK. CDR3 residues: CASSPGEREGSYEQYF. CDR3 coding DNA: TGTGCCAGCAGCCCAGGGGAGCGGGAGGGCTCCTACGAGCAGTACTTC.

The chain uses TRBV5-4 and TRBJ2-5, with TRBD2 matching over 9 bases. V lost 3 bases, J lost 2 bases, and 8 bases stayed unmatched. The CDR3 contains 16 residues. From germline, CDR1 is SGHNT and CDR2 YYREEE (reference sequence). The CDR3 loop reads CASSSPMSGGQETQYF. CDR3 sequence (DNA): TGTGCCAGCAGCTCTCCGATGAGCGGGGGGCAAGAGACCCAGTACTTC.

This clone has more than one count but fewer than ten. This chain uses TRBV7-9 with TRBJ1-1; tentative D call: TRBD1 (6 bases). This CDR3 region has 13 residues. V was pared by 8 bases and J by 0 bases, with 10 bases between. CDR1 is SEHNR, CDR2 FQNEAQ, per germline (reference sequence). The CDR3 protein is CASRGGMNTEAFF. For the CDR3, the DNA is TGTGCCAGCCGTGGGGGCATGAACACTGAAGCTTTCTTT.

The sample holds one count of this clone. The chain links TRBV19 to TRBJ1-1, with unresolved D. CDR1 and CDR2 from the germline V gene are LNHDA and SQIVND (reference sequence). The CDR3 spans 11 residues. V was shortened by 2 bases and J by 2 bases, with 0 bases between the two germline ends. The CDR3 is CASSINTEAFF. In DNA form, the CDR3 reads TGTGCCAGTAGTATAAACACTGAAGCTTTCTTT. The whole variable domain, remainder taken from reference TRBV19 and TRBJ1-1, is DGGITQSPKYLFRKEGQNVTLSCEQNLNHDAMYWYRQDPGQGLRLIYYSQIVNDFQKGDIAEGYSVSREKKESFPLTVTSAQKNPTAFYLCASSINTEAFFGQGTRLTVV.

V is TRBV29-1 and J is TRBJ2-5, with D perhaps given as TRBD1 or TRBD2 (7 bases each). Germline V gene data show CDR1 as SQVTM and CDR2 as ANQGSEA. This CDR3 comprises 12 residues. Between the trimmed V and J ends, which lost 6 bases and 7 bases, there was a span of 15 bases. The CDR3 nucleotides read TGCAGCGTCCAGGGGGGGTCAGTGACCCAGTACTTC. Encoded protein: CSVQGGSVTQYF.

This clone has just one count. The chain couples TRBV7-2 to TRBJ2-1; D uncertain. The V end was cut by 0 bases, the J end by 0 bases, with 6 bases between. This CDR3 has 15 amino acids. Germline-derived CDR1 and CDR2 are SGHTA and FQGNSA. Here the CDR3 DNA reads TGTGCCAGCAGCTTAGCGATGGGCTCCTACAATGAGCAGTTCTTC. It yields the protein CASSLAMGSYNEQFF.

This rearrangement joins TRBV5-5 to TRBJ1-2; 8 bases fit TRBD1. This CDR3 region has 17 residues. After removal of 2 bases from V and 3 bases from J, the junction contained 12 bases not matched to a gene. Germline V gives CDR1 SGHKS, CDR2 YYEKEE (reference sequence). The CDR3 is CASSFRQGNSRDYGYTF. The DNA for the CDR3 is TGTGCCAGCAGCTTTCGACAGGGGAATTCACGGGACTATGGCTACACCTTC.

CDR3 in amino acids: CASSGHSGAQETQYF. The CDR3 bases are TGTGCCAGCAGTGGTCATAGCGGGGCCCAAGAGACCCAGTACTTC. The J gene is TRBJ2-5, the V gene TRBV6-1, with TRBD2 matching 8 bases. This CDR3 has 15 amino acids. Germline V gene lookup returns CDR1 MNHNS and CDR2 SASEGT. V lost 4 bases, J lost 1 base, and 5 bases stayed unmatched.

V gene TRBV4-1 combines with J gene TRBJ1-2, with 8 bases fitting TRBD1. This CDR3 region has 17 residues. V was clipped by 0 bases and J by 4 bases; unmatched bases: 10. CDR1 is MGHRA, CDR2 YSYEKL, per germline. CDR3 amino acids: CASSQDLGTGIIYGYTF. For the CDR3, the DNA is TGCGCCAGCAGCCAAGATTTAGGGACAGGAATAATCTATGGCTACACCTTC.

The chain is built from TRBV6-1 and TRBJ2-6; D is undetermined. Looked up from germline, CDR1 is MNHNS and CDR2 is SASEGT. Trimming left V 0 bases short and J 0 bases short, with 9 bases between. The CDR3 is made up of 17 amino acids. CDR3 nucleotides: TGTGCCAGCAGTGAAGCGTCCTTCGTCTCTGGGGCCAACGTCCTGACTTTC. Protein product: CASSEASFVSGANVLTF.